The T cell receptor (beta chain) described here comes from a study of T cell changes during pregnancy in multiple sclerosis. Assay: immunoSEQ multiplex PCR; the TCRdb copy retains only in-frame clones and omits some. The sample includes about 75,000 clones, around 94% seen only once; the top ten take more than 0.12%. The starting material was CD4+ T cells from peripheral blood mononuclear cells, obtained after pregnancy. This TCR was recovered from a female donor with multiple sclerosis, enrolled in a pregnancy study.

This chain's CDR3 is CASSLLTGANTGELFF. CDR3 DNA: TGTGCCAGCAGTTTACTCACAGGGGCGAACACCGGGGAGCTGTTTTTT. This chain links TRBV27 with TRBJ2-2; TRBD1 aligns across 7 bases. Trimming cost V 2 bases and J 0 bases; bases outside gene matches: 3. The V gene's germline CDR1 is MNHEY and CDR2 SMNVEV (reference sequence). The CDR3 is 16 residues long.